This T cell receptor (beta chain) was sequenced in a study of blood T cell repertoires in COVID-19. Method: immunoSEQ multiplex PCR; TCRdb's copy keeps in-frame clones and lacks some. The table lists roughly 200,000 clones, more than 75% of them singletons. V dropped 5 bases and J dropped 7; count of bases not matched to a gene: 13. The CDR3 extends over 16 amino acids. The germline V gene encodes CDR1 MNHEY and CDR2 SMNVEV (reference sequence). This receptor was obtained from a young woman who had recovered from COVID-19. The specimen was PBMCs or T cells enriched from blood (not recorded which). The chain employs TRBV27 and TRBJ2-2, with 7 bases aligning to TRBD2. The CDR3 DNA is TGTGCCAGCAGTCATTCCCCCCGGACTAGTGACGGGGAGCTGTTTTTT. Encoded protein: CASSHSPRTSDGELFF.